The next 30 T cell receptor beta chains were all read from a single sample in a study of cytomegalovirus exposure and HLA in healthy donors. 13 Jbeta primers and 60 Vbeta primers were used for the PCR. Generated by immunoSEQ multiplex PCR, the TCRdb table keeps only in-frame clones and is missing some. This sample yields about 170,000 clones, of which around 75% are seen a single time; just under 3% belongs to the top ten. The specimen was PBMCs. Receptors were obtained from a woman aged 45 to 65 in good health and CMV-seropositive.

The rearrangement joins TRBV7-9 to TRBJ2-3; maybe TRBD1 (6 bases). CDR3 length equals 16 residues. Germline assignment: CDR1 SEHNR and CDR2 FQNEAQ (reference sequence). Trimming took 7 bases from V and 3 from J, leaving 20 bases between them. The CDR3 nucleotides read TGTGCCAGCACCTCGCGGTCGGCAGGGGAAACAGATACGCAGTATTTT. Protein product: CASTSRSAGETDTQYF.

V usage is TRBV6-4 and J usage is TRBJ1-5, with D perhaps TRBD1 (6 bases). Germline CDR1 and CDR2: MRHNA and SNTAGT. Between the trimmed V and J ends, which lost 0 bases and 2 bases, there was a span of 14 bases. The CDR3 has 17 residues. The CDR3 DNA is TGTGCCAGCAGTGACTCGAAGGGGGAGAGGGGCAATCAGCCCCAGCATTTT. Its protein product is CASSDSKGERGNQPQHF.

Here the CDR3 DNA reads TGCGCCAGCAGTGACCCGGGGGTGGGGACGCAGTATTTT. It specifies CASSDPGVGTQYF. The rearrangement joins TRBV10-2 to TRBJ2-3, with D possibly being TRBD2 (6 bases). CDR1 and CDR2 (germline): WSHSY, SAAADI. The V gene lost 3 bases and the J gene lost 9 bases, with 13 bases spanning the gap. The CDR3 loop spans 13 amino acids.

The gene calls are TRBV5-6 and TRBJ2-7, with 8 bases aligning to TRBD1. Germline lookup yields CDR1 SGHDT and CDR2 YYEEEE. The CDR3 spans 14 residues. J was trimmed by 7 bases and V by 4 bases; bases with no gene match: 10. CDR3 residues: CASSATGAGGEQYF. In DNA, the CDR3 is TGTGCCAGCAGCGCGACAGGGGCCGGGGGTGAGCAGTACTTC.

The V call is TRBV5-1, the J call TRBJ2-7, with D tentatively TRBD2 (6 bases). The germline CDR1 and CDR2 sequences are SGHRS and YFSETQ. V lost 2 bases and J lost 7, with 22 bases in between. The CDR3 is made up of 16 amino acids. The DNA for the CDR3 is TGCGCCAGCAGCTTATTTTCTATGACTAGGCCGGGTGAGCAGTACTTC. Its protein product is CASSLFSMTRPGEQYF.

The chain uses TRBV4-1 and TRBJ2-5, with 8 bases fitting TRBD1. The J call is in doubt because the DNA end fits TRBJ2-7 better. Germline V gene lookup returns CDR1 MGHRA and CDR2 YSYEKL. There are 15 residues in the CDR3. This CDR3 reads CASSPWTGSSYEQYF. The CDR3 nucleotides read TGCGCCAGCAGCCCCTGGACAGGGAGCTCCTACGAGCAGTACTTC.

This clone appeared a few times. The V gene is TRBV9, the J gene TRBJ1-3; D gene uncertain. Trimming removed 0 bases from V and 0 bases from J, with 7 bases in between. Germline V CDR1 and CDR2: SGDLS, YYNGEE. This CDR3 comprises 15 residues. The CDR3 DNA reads TGTGCCAGCAGCGTAGACCACAGCTCTGGAAACACCATATATTTT. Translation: CASSVDHSSGNTIYF.

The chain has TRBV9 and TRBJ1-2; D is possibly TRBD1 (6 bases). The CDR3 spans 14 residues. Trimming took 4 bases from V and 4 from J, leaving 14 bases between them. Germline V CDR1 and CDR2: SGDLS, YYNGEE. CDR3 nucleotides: TGTGCCAGCAGCCCAGATGGGGGGGCCTATGGCTACACCTTC. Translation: CASSPDGGAYGYTF.

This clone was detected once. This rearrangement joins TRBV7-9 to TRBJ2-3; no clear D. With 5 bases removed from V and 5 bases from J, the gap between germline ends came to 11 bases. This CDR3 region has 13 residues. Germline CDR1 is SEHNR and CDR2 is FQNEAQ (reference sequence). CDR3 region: CASSKPPVDTQYF. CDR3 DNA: TGTGCCAGCAGCAAACCCCCAGTAGATACGCAGTATTTT.

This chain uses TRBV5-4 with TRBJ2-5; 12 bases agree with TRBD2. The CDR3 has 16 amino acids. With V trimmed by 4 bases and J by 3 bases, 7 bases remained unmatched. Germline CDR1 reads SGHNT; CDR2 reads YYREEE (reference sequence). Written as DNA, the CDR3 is TGTGCCAGCAGCCCGGTGACTAGCGGGGGCGAAGAGACCCAGTACTTC. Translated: CASSPVTSGGEETQYF.

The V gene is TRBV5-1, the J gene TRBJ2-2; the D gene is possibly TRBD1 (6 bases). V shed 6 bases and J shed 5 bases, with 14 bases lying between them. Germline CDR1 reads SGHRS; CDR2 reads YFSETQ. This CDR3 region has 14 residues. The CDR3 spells CASNEQGRTGELFF. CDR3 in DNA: TGCGCCAGCAATGAACAGGGTCGGACCGGGGAGCTGTTTTTT. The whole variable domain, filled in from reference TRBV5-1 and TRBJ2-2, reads KAGVTQTPRYLIKTRGQQVTLSCSPISGHRSVSWYQQTPGQGLQFLFEYFSETQRNKGNFPGRFSGRQFSNSRSEMNVSTLELGDSALYLCASNEQGRTGELFFGEGSRLTVL.

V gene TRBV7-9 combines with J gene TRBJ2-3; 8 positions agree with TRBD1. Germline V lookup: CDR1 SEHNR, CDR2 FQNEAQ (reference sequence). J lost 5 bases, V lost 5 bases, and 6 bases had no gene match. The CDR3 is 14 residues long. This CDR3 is CASSQSGGLDTQYF. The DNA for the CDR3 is TGTGCCAGCAGCCAATCAGGGGGCTTAGATACGCAGTATTTT.

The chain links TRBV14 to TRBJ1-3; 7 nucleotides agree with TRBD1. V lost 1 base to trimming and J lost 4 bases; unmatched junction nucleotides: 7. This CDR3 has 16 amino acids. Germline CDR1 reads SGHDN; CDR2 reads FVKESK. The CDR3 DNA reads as TGTGCCAGCAGCCAAGTCAAGGGGGCGCGCGGAAACACCATATATTTT. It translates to CASSQVKGARGNTIYF.

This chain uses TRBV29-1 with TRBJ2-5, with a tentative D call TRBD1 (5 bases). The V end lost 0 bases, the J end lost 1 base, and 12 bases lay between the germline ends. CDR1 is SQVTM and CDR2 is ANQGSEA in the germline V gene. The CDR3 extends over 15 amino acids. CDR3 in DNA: TGCAGCGTTGAAGATTTGACAGCGACCCAAGAGACCCAGTACTTC. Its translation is CSVEDLTATQETQYF.

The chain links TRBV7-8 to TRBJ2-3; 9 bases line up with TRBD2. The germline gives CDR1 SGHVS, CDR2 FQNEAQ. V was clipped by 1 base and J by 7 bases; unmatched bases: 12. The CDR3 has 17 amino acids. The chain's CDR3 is CASSLGGLAGGPYTQYF. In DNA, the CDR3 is TGTGCCAGCAGCTTAGGGGGTCTGGCGGGGGGGCCCTATACGCAGTATTTT. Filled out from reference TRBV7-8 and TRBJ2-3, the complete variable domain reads GAGVSQSPRYKVAKRGQDVALRCDPISGHVSLFWYQQALGQGPEFLTYFQNEAQLDKSGLPSDRFFAERPEGSVSTLKIQRTQQEDSAVYLCASSLGGLAGGPYTQYFGPGTRLTVL.

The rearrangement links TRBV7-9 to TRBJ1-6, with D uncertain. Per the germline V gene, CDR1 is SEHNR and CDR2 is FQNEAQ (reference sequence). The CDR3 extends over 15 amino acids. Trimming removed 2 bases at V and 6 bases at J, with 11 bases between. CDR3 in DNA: TGTGCCAGCAGCTTAAATCGGGGATCTAATTCACCCCTCCACTTT. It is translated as CASSLNRGSNSPLHF.

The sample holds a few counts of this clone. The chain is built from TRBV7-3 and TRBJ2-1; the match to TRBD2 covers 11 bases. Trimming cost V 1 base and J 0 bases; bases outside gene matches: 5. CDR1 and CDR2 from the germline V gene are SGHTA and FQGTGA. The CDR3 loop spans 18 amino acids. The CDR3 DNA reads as TGTGCCAGCAGCTTAAGCCTAGCGGGGGGTTCCTCCTACAATGAGCAGTTCTTC. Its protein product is CASSLSLAGGSSYNEQFF.

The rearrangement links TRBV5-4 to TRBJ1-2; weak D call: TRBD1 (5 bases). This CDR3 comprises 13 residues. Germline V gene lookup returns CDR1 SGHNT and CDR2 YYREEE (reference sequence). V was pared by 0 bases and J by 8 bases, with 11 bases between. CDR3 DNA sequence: TGTGCCAGCAGCTTGGAAGGGGCCCGCGGCTACACCTTC. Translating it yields CASSLEGARGYTF. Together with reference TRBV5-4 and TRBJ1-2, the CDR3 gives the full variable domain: ETGVTQSPTHLIKTRGQQVTLRCSSQSGHNTVSWYQQALGQGPQFIFQYYREEENGRGNFPPRFSGLQFPNYSSELNVNALELDDSALYLCASSLEGARGYTFGSGTRLTVV.

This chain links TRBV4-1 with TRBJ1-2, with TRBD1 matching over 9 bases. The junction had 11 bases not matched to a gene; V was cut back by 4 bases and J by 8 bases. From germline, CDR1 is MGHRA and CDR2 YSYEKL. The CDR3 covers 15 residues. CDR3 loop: CASSPPGQGGRGYTF. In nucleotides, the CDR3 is TGCGCCAGCAGCCCGCCGGGACAGGGAGGGCGCGGCTACACCTTC.

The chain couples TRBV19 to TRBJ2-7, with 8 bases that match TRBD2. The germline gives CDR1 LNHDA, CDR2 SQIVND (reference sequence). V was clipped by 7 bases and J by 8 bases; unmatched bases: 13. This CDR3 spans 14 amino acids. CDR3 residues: CASTLTGSGDKQYF. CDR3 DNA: TGTGCCAGTACCCTAACTGGTAGCGGGGACAAGCAGTACTTC.

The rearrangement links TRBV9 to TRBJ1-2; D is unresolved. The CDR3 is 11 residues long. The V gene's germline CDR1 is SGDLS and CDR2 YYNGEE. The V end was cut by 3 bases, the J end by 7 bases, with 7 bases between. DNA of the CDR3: TGTGCCAGCAGCGCCGCAGGTGGCTACACCTTC. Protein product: CASSAAGGYTF.

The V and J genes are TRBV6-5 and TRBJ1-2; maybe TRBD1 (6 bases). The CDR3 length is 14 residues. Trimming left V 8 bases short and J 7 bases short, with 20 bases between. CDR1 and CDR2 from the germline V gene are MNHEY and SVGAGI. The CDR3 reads CASGGHDGIGGYTF. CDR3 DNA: TGTGCCAGCGGGGGCCACGATGGGATTGGTGGCTACACCTTC.

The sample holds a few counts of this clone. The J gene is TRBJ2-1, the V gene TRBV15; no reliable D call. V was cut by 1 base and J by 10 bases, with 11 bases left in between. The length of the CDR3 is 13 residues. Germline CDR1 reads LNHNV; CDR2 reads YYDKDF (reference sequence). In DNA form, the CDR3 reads TGTGCCACCAGCAGAGCGGCTTCGCGGGAGCAGTTCTTC. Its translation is CATSRAASREQFF.

CDR3 in amino acids: CASSPLTVTEAFF. CDR3 sequence (DNA): TGTGCCAGCAGCCCCCTAACCGTCACTGAAGCTTTCTTT. The chain employs TRBV7-9 and TRBJ1-1; D unresolved. CDR1 is SEHNR, CDR2 FQNEAQ, per germline (reference sequence). Trimming cost V 5 bases and J 4 bases, with 11 bases left between them. The CDR3 runs to 13 residues.

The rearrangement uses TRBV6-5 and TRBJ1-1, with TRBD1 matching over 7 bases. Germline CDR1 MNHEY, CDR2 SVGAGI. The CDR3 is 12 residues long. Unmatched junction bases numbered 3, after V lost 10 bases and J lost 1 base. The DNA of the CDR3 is TGTGCCACGAACAGGGGGAACACTGAAGCTTTCTTT. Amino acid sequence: CATNRGNTEAFF.

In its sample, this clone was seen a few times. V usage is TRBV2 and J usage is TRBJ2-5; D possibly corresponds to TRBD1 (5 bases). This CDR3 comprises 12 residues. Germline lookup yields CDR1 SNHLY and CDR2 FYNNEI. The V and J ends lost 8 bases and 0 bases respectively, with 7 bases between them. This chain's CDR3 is CASEQDQETQYF. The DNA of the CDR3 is TGTGCCAGCGAACAGGACCAAGAGACCCAGTACTTC. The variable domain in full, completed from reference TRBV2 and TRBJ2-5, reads EPEVTQTPSHQVTQMGQEVILRCVPISNHLYFYWYRQILGQKVEFLVSFYNNEISEKSEIFDDQFSVERPDGSNFTLKIRSTKLEDSAMYFCASEQDQETQYFGPGTRLLVL.

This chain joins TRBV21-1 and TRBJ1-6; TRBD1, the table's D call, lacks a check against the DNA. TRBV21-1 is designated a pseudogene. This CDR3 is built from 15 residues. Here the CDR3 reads CASRGTGGFGSPLHF. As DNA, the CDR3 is TGTGCCAGCAGGGGGACAGGCGGCTTCGGATCACCCCTCCACTTT.

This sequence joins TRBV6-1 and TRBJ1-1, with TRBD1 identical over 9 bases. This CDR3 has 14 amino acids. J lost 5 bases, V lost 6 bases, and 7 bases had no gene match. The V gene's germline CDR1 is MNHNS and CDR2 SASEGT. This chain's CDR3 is CASRPGQGLTEAFF. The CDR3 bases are TGTGCCAGCAGGCCGGGACAGGGTTTAACTGAAGCTTTCTTT.

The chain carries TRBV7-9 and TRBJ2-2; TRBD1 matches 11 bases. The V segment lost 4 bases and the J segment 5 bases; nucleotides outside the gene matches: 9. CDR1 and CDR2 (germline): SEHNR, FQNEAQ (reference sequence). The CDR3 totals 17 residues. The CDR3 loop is CASSSTWTGGGTGELFF. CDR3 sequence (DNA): TGTGCCAGCAGCTCCACATGGACAGGGGGCGGAACCGGGGAGCTGTTTTTT.

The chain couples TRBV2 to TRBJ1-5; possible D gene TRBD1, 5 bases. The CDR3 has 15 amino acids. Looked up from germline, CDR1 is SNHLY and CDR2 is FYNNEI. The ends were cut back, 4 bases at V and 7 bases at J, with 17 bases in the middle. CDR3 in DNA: TGTGCCAGCAGTGGGGCAGGGCGACTCAGCCAGCCCCAGCATTTT. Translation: CASSGAGRLSQPQHF.